A selection of T cell receptor beta chains follows, all from one sample in a study of T cell changes during pregnancy in multiple sclerosis. Here immunoSEQ multiplex PCR was the method, and the copy in TCRdb shows in-frame clones only, minus some. The table records about 40,000 clones, over 75% of them present only once. The sequencing here drew on peripheral blood, taken in the first trimester of pregnancy. These receptors were collected from a female donor in good health, enrolled as a control in a pregnancy study. Each CDR3 is given with its conserved first and last residue. A D gene is named only where the DNA matches it firmly. A row's size may be missing; if present it is once, few, many or a size class.

clone_size: -
v_call: TRBV19
d_call: -
j_call: TRBJ2-1
cdr3_nt: TGTGCCAGTAGTATCGAGGGACACTGGAGCTCCTACAATGAGCAGTTCTTC
cdr3_aa: CASSIEGHWSSYNEQFF

clone_size: once
v_call: TRBV18
d_call: TRBD1
j_call: TRBJ2-7
cdr3_nt: TGTGCCAGCTCACCCTTGGGACAGGGGGCCTACGAGCAGTACTTC
cdr3_aa: CASSPLGQGAYEQYF

clone_size: -
v_call: TRBV19
d_call: TRBD1
j_call: TRBJ2-5
cdr3_nt: TGTGCCAGTAGTATAGATCACAGGGGCTATACAATGGTCGAGACCCAGTACTTC
cdr3_aa: CASSIDHRGYTMVETQYF

clone_size: -
v_call: TRBV5-8
d_call: TRBD2
j_call: TRBJ2-3
cdr3_nt: TGTGCCAGCAGCTTTACTAGCGGGGAAAGCACAGATACGCAGTATTTT
cdr3_aa: CASSFTSGESTDTQYF

clone_size: -
v_call: TRBV11-2
d_call: -
j_call: TRBJ1-4
cdr3_nt: TGTGCCAGCAGCATTCAGGGGAGAACTAATGAAAAACTGTTTTTT
cdr3_aa: CASSIQGRTNEKLFF

clone_size: -
v_call: TRBV5-1
d_call: -
j_call: TRBJ2-3
cdr3_nt: TGCGCCAGCAGCTTGGCCGTCACAGATACGCAGTATTTT
cdr3_aa: CASSLAVTDTQYF

clone_size: -
v_call: TRBV7-8
d_call: TRBD1
j_call: TRBJ2-2
cdr3_nt: TGTGCCAGCAGCTCGAAGGGACAGGGGGCTTCTAACACCGGGGAGCTGTTTTTT
cdr3_aa: CASSSKGQGASNTGELFF

clone_size: -
v_call: TRBV18
d_call: TRBD2
j_call: TRBJ2-7
cdr3_nt: TGTGCCAGCTCGCTTGGGGGGGGGAGACACGAGCAGTACTTC
cdr3_aa: CASSLGGGRHEQYF

clone_size: -
v_call: TRBV28
d_call: TRBD2
j_call: TRBJ2-3
cdr3_nt: TGTGCCAGCAGTTTATATCGGCAGCGGGAGGCAGATACGCAGTATTTT
cdr3_aa: CASSLYRQREADTQYF

clone_size: -
v_call: TRBV29-1
d_call: TRBD1
j_call: TRBJ2-3
cdr3_nt: TGCAGCTATCATCGGGACAGGGGTGTGGATACGCAGTATTTT
cdr3_aa: CSYHRDRGVDTQYF

clone_size: -
v_call: TRBV21-1
d_call: -
j_call: TRBJ1-6
cdr3_nt: TGTGCCACTTACAGGGAGCTCTCCTATAATTCACCCCTCCACTTT
cdr3_aa: CATYRELSYNSPLHF

clone_size: -
v_call: TRBV27
d_call: -
j_call: TRBJ1-6
cdr3_nt: TGTGCCAGCAGCGAAAACGGTAGCGACCCCCACTTT
cdr3_aa: CASSENGSDPHF

clone_size: -
v_call: TRBV19
d_call: -
j_call: TRBJ2-4
cdr3_nt: TGTGCCAGTAGTATACGTCCGGGAACCAAAAACATTCAGTACTTC
cdr3_aa: CASSIRPGTKNIQYF

clone_size: -
v_call: TRBV19
d_call: TRBD2
j_call: TRBJ2-3
cdr3_nt: TGTGCCAGTAGTTGGCTAGCGGGGACAGATACGCAGTATTTT
cdr3_aa: CASSWLAGTDTQYF

clone_size: -
v_call: TRBV5-1
d_call: TRBD1
j_call: TRBJ1-3
cdr3_nt: TGCGCCAGCAGCTTGGTTATAGGGGGCCTCCCTGGAAACACCATATATTTT
cdr3_aa: CASSLVIGGLPGNTIYF

clone_size: -
v_call: TRBV6-5
d_call: -
j_call: TRBJ1-1
cdr3_nt: TGTGCCAGCAGACAACGGACAGCGAACACTGAAGCTTTCTTT
cdr3_aa: CASRQRTANTEAFF

clone_size: -
v_call: TRBV29-1
d_call: TRBD1
j_call: TRBJ1-1
cdr3_nt: TGCAGCGTTGCCTTCGCGTCGTACAGGGGTACTGAAGCTTTCTTT
cdr3_aa: CSVAFASYRGTEAFF

clone_size: -
v_call: TRBV10-1
d_call: TRBD2
j_call: TRBJ2-1
cdr3_nt: TGCGCCAGCAGTGAGTCAGCTAGCGGGATCGATGAGCAGTTCTTC
cdr3_aa: CASSESASGIDEQFF

clone_size: -
v_call: TRBV4-2
d_call: TRBD2
j_call: TRBJ2-3
cdr3_nt: TGTGCCAGCAGCCCCTTAGCGGGGAGGGGAACAGATACGCAGTATTTT
cdr3_aa: CASSPLAGRGTDTQYF

clone_size: -
v_call: TRBV5-6
d_call: -
j_call: TRBJ1-4
cdr3_nt: TGTGCCAGCAGCCCGGTTCGACGGCGGGAAAAACTGTTTTTT
cdr3_aa: CASSPVRRREKLFF

clone_size: -
v_call: TRBV4-2
d_call: -
j_call: TRBJ1-1
cdr3_nt: TGTGCCAGCAAATTAAGGGGTAGGGGGATGAACACTGAAGCTTTCTTT
cdr3_aa: CASKLRGRGMNTEAFF

clone_size: -
v_call: TRBV7-9
d_call: -
j_call: TRBJ1-6
cdr3_nt: TGTGCCAGCAGCTTAGGTAGGGGTAATTCACCCCTCCACTTT
cdr3_aa: CASSLGRGNSPLHF

clone_size: -
v_call: TRBV11-2
d_call: -
j_call: TRBJ1-4
cdr3_nt: TGTGCCAGCAGCTTTGCCGGTAATGAAAAACTGTTTTTT
cdr3_aa: CASSFAGNEKLFF

clone_size: few
v_call: TRBV7-2
d_call: TRBD2
j_call: TRBJ2-5
cdr3_nt: TGTGCCAGCAGCTCCGGGACTAGCGGATTCCAAGAGACCCAGTACTTC
cdr3_aa: CASSSGTSGFQETQYF

clone_size: -
v_call: TRBV9
d_call: TRBD1
j_call: TRBJ1-1
cdr3_nt: TGTGCCAGCAGCGTTCTAGGACAGGGGGCAACTGAAGCTTTCTTT
cdr3_aa: CASSVLGQGATEAFF

clone_size: -
v_call: TRBV11-1
d_call: TRBD1
j_call: TRBJ1-1
cdr3_nt: TGTGCCAGCAGCTTAGGGACAGGGAGTCTCGTTGAAGCTTTCTTT
cdr3_aa: CASSLGTGSLVEAFF

clone_size: -
v_call: TRBV5-1
d_call: TRBD1
j_call: TRBJ2-7
cdr3_nt: TGCGCCAGCAGCTTGGGGGGGACAGGGGATGTCGAGCAGTACTTC
cdr3_aa: CASSLGGTGDVEQYF

clone_size: -
v_call: TRBV5-4
d_call: -
j_call: TRBJ2-7
cdr3_nt: TGTGCCAGCAGCTTGGAAGGCGGCGGTCTCTCCTACGAGCAGTACTTC
cdr3_aa: CASSLEGGGLSYEQYF

clone_size: -
v_call: TRBV6-4
d_call: -
j_call: TRBJ2-2
cdr3_nt: TGTGCCAGCAGTGTTGAAACGGACACCGGGGAGCTGTTTTTT
cdr3_aa: CASSVETDTGELFF

clone_size: -
v_call: TRBV5-5
d_call: TRBD1
j_call: TRBJ1-2
cdr3_nt: TGTGCCAGCAGCTGGACAGGGAACTATGGCTACACCTTC
cdr3_aa: CASSWTGNYGYTF

clone_size: -
v_call: TRBV6-5
d_call: TRBD1
j_call: TRBJ1-2
cdr3_nt: TGTGCCAGCAGCCCCGACAGGGGGATTGCTGGCTACACCTTC
cdr3_aa: CASSPDRGIAGYTF

clone_size: -
v_call: TRBV10-3
d_call: TRBD2
j_call: TRBJ2-7
cdr3_nt: TGTGCCATCAGTGGTGGGACTAGCGCAAACTACGAGCAGTACTTC
cdr3_aa: CAISGGTSANYEQYF

clone_size: once
v_call: TRBV10-3
d_call: -
j_call: TRBJ2-7
cdr3_nt: TGTGCCATCAGGATACAGTGGTCCTACGAGCAGTACTTC
cdr3_aa: CAIRIQWSYEQYF

clone_size: -
v_call: TRBV11-2
d_call: TRBD2
j_call: TRBJ2-7
cdr3_nt: TGTGCCAGCAGCCAATTACCGGTGGGGAGGGCACCCTACGAGCAGTACTTC
cdr3_aa: CASSQLPVGRAPYEQYF

clone_size: once
v_call: TRBV7-9
d_call: -
j_call: TRBJ1-1
cdr3_nt: TGTGCCAGCAGCTCAACCCGGCCAGACGGAGGGTACACTGAAGCTTTCTTT
cdr3_aa: CASSSTRPDGGYTEAFF

clone_size: -
v_call: TRBV15
d_call: -
j_call: TRBJ2-7
cdr3_nt: TGTGCCACCAGCCTAGGTAGGGGCAAATCCTACGAGCAGTACTTC
cdr3_aa: CATSLGRGKSYEQYF

clone_size: few
v_call: TRBV18
d_call: TRBD1
j_call: TRBJ2-7
cdr3_nt: TGTGCCAGCTCACCTCAGACAGGGTCCTACGAGCAGTACTTC
cdr3_aa: CASSPQTGSYEQYF

clone_size: few
v_call: TRBV30
d_call: TRBD1
j_call: TRBJ1-4
cdr3_nt: TGTGCCTGGGGTGGAGGGACAGGGGCTGAAAAACTGTTTTTT
cdr3_aa: CAWGGGTGAEKLFF

clone_size: -
v_call: TRBV18
d_call: TRBD1
j_call: TRBJ1-4
cdr3_nt: TGTGCCAGCTCGTCCGGGACAGGGACGAGTAATGAAAAACTGTTTTTT
cdr3_aa: CASSSGTGTSNEKLFF

clone_size: -
v_call: TRBV10-3
d_call: -
j_call: TRBJ2-7
cdr3_nt: TGTGCCCTTTCTTCGTCCAGCGGGTCTTACGAGCAGTACTTC
cdr3_aa: CALSSSSGSYEQYF

clone_size: once
v_call: TRBV28
d_call: TRBD1
j_call: TRBJ1-2
cdr3_nt: TGTGCCAGCAGACCCACGGACAGGGGGCGCAACTATGGCTACACCTTC
cdr3_aa: CASRPTDRGRNYGYTF

clone_size: -
v_call: TRBV19
d_call: TRBD1
j_call: TRBJ1-6
cdr3_nt: TGTGCCAGTAGTATATTGAACCCGGGACAGGGAAATTCACCCCTCCACTTT
cdr3_aa: CASSILNPGQGNSPLHF

clone_size: few
v_call: TRBV15
d_call: TRBD1
j_call: TRBJ1-1
cdr3_nt: TGTGCCACCAGCAGGGAGACAGGGGTGGGGACTGAAGCTTTCTTT
cdr3_aa: CATSRETGVGTEAFF

clone_size: -
v_call: TRBV27
d_call: -
j_call: TRBJ2-7
cdr3_nt: TGTGCCACCAAACCTACCCAGGGGTATTACGAGCAGTACTTC
cdr3_aa: CATKPTQGYYEQYF

clone_size: -
v_call: TRBV2
d_call: TRBD1
j_call: TRBJ1-4
cdr3_nt: TGTGCCAGCAGTGTCGACAGGGTGCAGGAAAAACTGTTTTTT
cdr3_aa: CASSVDRVQEKLFF

clone_size: -
v_call: TRBV7-9
d_call: -
j_call: TRBJ2-7
cdr3_nt: TGTGCCAGCAGCTTCCGCGGCAGAGACTACGAGCAGTACTTC
cdr3_aa: CASSFRGRDYEQYF

clone_size: -
v_call: TRBV27
d_call: -
j_call: TRBJ1-1
cdr3_nt: TGTGCCAGCAGACTCGGGGTTGTGTCTGAAGCTTTCTTT
cdr3_aa: CASRLGVVSEAFF

clone_size: -
v_call: TRBV7-2
d_call: TRBD2
j_call: TRBJ2-7
cdr3_nt: TGTGCCAGCAGCCAAGCTCGGCCTAGCGGGGGATACGAGCAGTACTTC
cdr3_aa: CASSQARPSGGYEQYF

clone_size: -
v_call: TRBV25-1
d_call: -
j_call: TRBJ2-1
cdr3_nt: TGTGCCAGCAGTCGTACATACAATGAGCAGTTCTTC
cdr3_aa: CASSRTYNEQFF

clone_size: -
v_call: TRBV19
d_call: -
j_call: TRBJ1-5
cdr3_nt: TGTGCCAGTAGTATCGACTTTCGTCAGCCCCAGCATTTT
cdr3_aa: CASSIDFRQPQHF

clone_size: -
v_call: TRBV5-1
d_call: -
j_call: TRBJ1-3
cdr3_nt: TGCGCCAGCAGCTTGGAAGGAGCCCAGAGCTCTGGAAACACCATATATTTT
cdr3_aa: CASSLEGAQSSGNTIYF

clone_size: -
v_call: TRBV6-5
d_call: -
j_call: TRBJ2-7
cdr3_nt: TGTGCCAGCAGGGCCCCAGCAGGGGGGTACGAGCAGTACTTC
cdr3_aa: CASRAPAGGYEQYF

clone_size: -
v_call: TRBV5-6
d_call: TRBD1
j_call: TRBJ1-2
cdr3_nt: TGTGCCAGCAGCTCAGGACAGGGGTATGCGTCGGGCGGCTACACCTTC
cdr3_aa: CASSSGQGYASGGYTF

clone_size: -
v_call: TRBV27
d_call: TRBD1
j_call: TRBJ2-3
cdr3_nt: TGTGCCAGCAGTTTACGTGGGACAGGGTACACAGATACGCAGTATTTT
cdr3_aa: CASSLRGTGYTDTQYF

clone_size: -
v_call: TRBV19
d_call: -
j_call: TRBJ1-3
cdr3_nt: TGTGCCAGTAGTAGCCGACAGGATATCTCTGGAAACACCATATATTTT
cdr3_aa: CASSSRQDISGNTIYF

clone_size: -
v_call: TRBV15
d_call: -
j_call: TRBJ1-5
cdr3_nt: TGTGCCACCAGCAGAGGGGGGCCGGGTCAGCCCCAGCATTTT
cdr3_aa: CATSRGGPGQPQHF

clone_size: few
v_call: TRBV27
d_call: TRBD2
j_call: TRBJ2-1
cdr3_nt: TGTGCCGTTAGCGGGAGGGCCGACAATGAGCAGTTCTTC
cdr3_aa: CAVSGRADNEQFF